The T cell receptor (beta chain) under discussion was sequenced for a study of cytomegalovirus exposure and HLA in healthy donors. Study details: The approximately 710 first-cohort repertoires and the roughly 120 validation repertoires shared the same platform, a later analysis reported.

Study-wide results and caveats: That first-cohort TCR clusters tended to co-occur in the 95 to 150 validation repertoires was found in a later analysis. Reports credit the classifier with highly specific, highly sensitive diagnosis of cytomegalovirus status. The study listed approximately 160 cytomegalovirus-associated TCR beta chains.

The protocol was immunoSEQ multiplex PCR, while the TCRdb copy is restricted to in-frame clones and leaves out a portion. This sample has 100,000 to 130,000 clones, with about 85% found just once. In the case of this clone: Antigen unknown.

CDR3 length: 15 amino acids. Germline CDR1 is SGDLS and CDR2 is YYNGEE. V lost 3 bases and J lost 7; bases outside the gene matches: 7. The TCR comes from a woman in her late teens or twenties in good health and CMV-seronegative. Sequencing was carried out using PBMCs. The genes are TRBV9 and TRBJ2-1, with 10 bases identical to TRBD2. The CDR3 protein is CASSAQAGGPNEQFF. The CDR3 nucleotides read TGTGCCAGCAGCGCGCAAGCGGGGGGGCCGAATGAGCAGTTCTTC. Variable domain in full (rest from reference TRBV9 and TRBJ2-1): DSGVTQTPKHLITATGQRVTLRCSPRSGDLSVYWYQQSLDQGLQFLIQYYNGEERAKGNILERFSAQQFPDLHSELNLSSLELGDSALYFCASSAQAGGPNEQFFGPGTRLTVL.